This T cell receptor beta chain was sequenced for a study of memory CD4+ T cells and cytomegalovirus serostatus. Study-wide context: Of the healthy Belgian adults, 9 or 10 were CMV seropositive and 24 seronegative. Findings and limits, study-wide: Suggested: most of the CMV-linked TCR signature lies in CD4+ memory cells. CD4+ memory repertoires contained about 40% of the roughly 160 reported CMV TCRbeta sequences.

In the case of this clone: Its target is unknown.

Method: immunoSEQ multiplex PCR; TCRdb's copy keeps in-frame clones and lacks some. The data hold about 64,000 clones, with 60% to 80% observed a single time. Single viable CD3+CD4+CD8-CD45RO+ cells were sorted as the memory CD4+ T cells. After thawing, CD4+ T cells were positively selected. Sequenced: memory CD4+ T cells from blood. The receptor comes from an adult in good health and CMV-seronegative.

CDR3 in amino acids: CASSLDQVPNTEAFF. CDR3 coding DNA: TGTGCCAGCAGCTTAGACCAGGTGCCGAACACTGAAGCTTTCTTT. This chain uses TRBV7-2 with TRBJ1-1, with D unresolved. CDR3 length: 15 residues. Deletions cut 1 base from V and 1 base from J, with 10 bases between. CDR1 is SGHTA and CDR2 is FQGNSA in the germline V gene.